These T cell receptor beta chains were read from a single sample in a study of blood T cell repertoires in COVID-19. Sequencing used immunoSEQ multiplex PCR; TCRdb keeps in-frame clones, though not all of them. The sample holds about 70,000 clones, more than 65% seen once. The sample was peripheral blood. The source of these receptors is a woman in her seventies with acute or convalescent COVID-19. CDR3s leave out the opening cysteine and the closing phenylalanine or tryptophan.

v_call	j_call	cdr3_aa
TRBV7-3	TRBJ2-6	ASSAQGMEVGSSGANVLT
TRBV6-2/TRBV6-3	TRBJ2-1	ASSLSGGPYNEQF
TRBV28	TRBJ2-7	ASTPVREDGHEQY
TRBV19	TRBJ1-2	ASRTTDRGGAYGYT
TRBV27	TRBJ2-5	ASSLQGAGVETQY
TRBV13	TRBJ2-2	ASSLQGLTGELF
TRBV5-4	TRBJ1-1	ASSQDRGTEAF
TRBV7-2	TRBJ1-5	ASSLGKGFSNQPQH
TRBV7-9	TRBJ1-1	ASTQGGTEAF
TRBV18	TRBJ2-1	ASSRGQGVGNEQF
TRBV20-1	TRBJ1-1	SASAATQGDRVDTEAF
TRBV9	TRBJ2-7	ASSKEDIIRHEQY
TRBV19	TRBJ1-1	ATQQGQGLGTEAF
TRBV19	TRBJ1-3	ASSIAGTIY
TRBV6-5	TRBJ2-2	ASRWDSSNTGELF
TRBV27	TRBJ2-6	ASSPVGANVLT
TRBV5-5	TRBJ1-5	ASSPRQTPSNQPQH
TRBV5-7	TRBJ2-6	ASSRTGTGVFSGANVLT
TRBV3-1/TRBV3-2	TRBJ2-7	ASSPHGYEQY
TRBV7-8	TRBJ2-1	ASSRLGTSGTGEQF
TRBV5-8	TRBJ1-1	ASRLRQGLNTEAF
TRBV5-4	TRBJ1-1	ASRFSQGATEAF
TRBV5-4	TRBJ2-3	ASSSGSKDTDTQY
TRBV11-1	TRBJ2-5	ASSLQPGAETQY
TRBV19	TRBJ1-1	ASTPISGQGMTEAF
TRBV18	TRBJ2-3	ASSPPTGYTDTQY
TRBV29-1	TRBJ2-1	SVQGGTYNEQF
TRBV5-1	TRBJ2-5	ASSLELAGGETQY
TRBV5-1	TRBJ1-5	ASSLEAGQQPQH
TRBV10-3	TRBJ1-2	AISERENYGYT
TRBV30	TRBJ2-5	AWRARTSPRETQY
TRBV6-6	TRBJ2-1	ASTGPGTSYNEQF
TRBV11-2	TRBJ2-2	ASSWTGFSSTGELF
TRBV29-1	TRBJ1-1	SSNRFGTEAF
TRBV5-4	TRBJ2-3	ASSRTSGGSDTQY
TRBV5-1	TRBJ2-1	ASSQGTSGINEQF
TRBV24-1	TRBJ1-5	ATSDPKTGLNQPQH
TRBV7-8	TRBJ1-5	ASSPSIGTDSNQPQH
TRBV2	TRBJ1-5	ASREFTDSNQPQH
TRBV6-5	TRBJ1-1	ASSYSRDTEAF
TRBV3-1/TRBV3-2	TRBJ2-3	ASSQGRGGTDTQY
TRBV6-1	TRBJ1-5	ASSEAYNQPQH
TRBV11-2	TRBJ2-1	ASSLVIGGAGFGEQF
TRBV19	TRBJ2-1	ASSIGTASNEQF
TRBV9	TRBJ1-1	ASSASLTGDTEAF
TRBV7-2	TRBJ2-1	ASSLYGEWNEQF
TRBV10-3	TRBJ1-2	AISAEQGTYRGYT
TRBV18	TRBJ2-3	ASSPPQLASHDPQY
TRBV21-1	TRBJ2-6	ASSKEGYSGANVLT
TRBV6-6	TRBJ1-1	ASSYSGQGAEAF
TRBV6-2/TRBV6-3	TRBJ1-5	ASSDRQTSQPQH
TRBV28	TRBJ1-2	ASSPDSANYGYT
TRBV18	TRBJ1-5	ASSPGADQPQH
TRBV9	TRBJ2-7	ASSVGAGQGWGEQY
TRBV29-1	TRBJ1-5	SVEEGFGSNQPQH
TRBV27	TRBJ1-1	ASTPPGGLIGEAF
TRBV6-1	TRBJ1-6	ASSEQGQGNSPLH
TRBV7-9	TRBJ2-2	ASSLTSGSLAGELF
TRBV27	TRBJ1-5	ASRETPGGITGWGNQPQH
TRBV28	TRBJ1-2	ASSLVGPNYGYT